Sequencing of this TCR beta chain was carried out in a study of blood T cell repertoires in COVID-19. Study overall: The United States, Italy and Spain supplied acute and convalescent COVID-19 samples. T cells, B-cell-depleted T cells, or PBMCs provided the cDNA or gDNA that served as material.

Only in-frame clones appear in the TCRdb table, and some are missing; sequencing was by immunoSEQ multiplex PCR. Found here are about 94,000 clones, roughly 91% of them singletons; the top ten hold approximately 4.4%. In germline, CDR1 is LNHNV, CDR2 YYDKDF (reference sequence). V lost 0 bases and J lost 4, with 15 bases in between. The CDR3 sequence is 16 residues long. Sequenced: peripheral blood. The chain couples TRBV15 to TRBJ1-2; unclear D gene. This receptor was obtained from a woman of 80 years or more with acute or convalescent COVID-19. As DNA, the CDR3 is TGTGCCACCAGCAGAGATGCGGGGAGGAGAAGCTATGGCTACACCTTC. Protein: CATSRDAGRRSYGYTF.